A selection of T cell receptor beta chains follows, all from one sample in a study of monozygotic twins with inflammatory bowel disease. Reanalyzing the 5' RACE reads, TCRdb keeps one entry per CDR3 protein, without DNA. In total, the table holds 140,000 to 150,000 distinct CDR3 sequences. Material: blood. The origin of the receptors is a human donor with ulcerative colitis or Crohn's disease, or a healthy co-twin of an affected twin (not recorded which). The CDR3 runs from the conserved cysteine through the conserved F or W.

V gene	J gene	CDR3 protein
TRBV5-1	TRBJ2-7	CASSSTGRWSYEQYF
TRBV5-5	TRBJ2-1	CASGPTEPYNEQFF
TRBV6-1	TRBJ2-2	CASSPRDRGTGELFF
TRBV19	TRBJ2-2	CASSAWEAGELFF
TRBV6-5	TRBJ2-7	CASSSGQGYEQYF
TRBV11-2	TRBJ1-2	CASSLTGAGYGYTF
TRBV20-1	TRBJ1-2	CSASASNYGYTF
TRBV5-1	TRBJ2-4	CASSLEPGSKNIQYF
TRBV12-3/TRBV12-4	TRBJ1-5	CASSLSGGGQPQHF
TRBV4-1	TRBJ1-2	CASSQEGFGYGYTF
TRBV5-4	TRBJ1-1	CASKGGGDTEAFF
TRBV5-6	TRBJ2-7	CASSSSREQYF
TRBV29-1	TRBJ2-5	CSGWTGEVQYF
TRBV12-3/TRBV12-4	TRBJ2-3	CASRASTDAQYF
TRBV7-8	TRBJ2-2	CASSPRTSGNTGELFF
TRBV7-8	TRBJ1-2	CASSPPGQSRYGYTF
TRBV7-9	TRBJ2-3	CASRDGSLTDTQYF
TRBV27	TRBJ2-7	CASSRGQYPGEQYF
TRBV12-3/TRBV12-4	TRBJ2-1	CASSLYAHEQFF
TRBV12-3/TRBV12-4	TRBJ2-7	CASSPPGLAVSYEQYF
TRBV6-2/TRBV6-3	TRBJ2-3	CASSYSSGNTQYF
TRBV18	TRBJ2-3	CASSPGQGGRSTDTQYF
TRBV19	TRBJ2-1	CASSIKGGRAYNEQFF
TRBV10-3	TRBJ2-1	CAISAGGQVTYNEQFF
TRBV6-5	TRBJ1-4	CAAGKGREKLFF
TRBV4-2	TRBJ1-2	CASSQGQGTVYGYTF
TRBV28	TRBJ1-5	CATSGDQPQHF
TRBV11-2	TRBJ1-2	CASSLGPQGNYGYTF